This T cell receptor beta chain was observed in a study of blood T cell repertoires in COVID-19. Participants had their cohort set by participant-reported clinical history. Produced via immunoSEQ multiplex PCR; TCRdb's table is partial and in-frame only. The sample includes roughly 250,000 clones, approximately 86% of them seen just once. CDR1 and CDR2 from the germline V gene are SGHTA and FQGNSA. The CDR3 is 15 residues long. The V and J ends lost 1 base and 4 bases respectively, with 11 bases between them. The J gene is TRBJ2-1, the V gene TRBV7-2; D possibly corresponds to TRBD2 (6 bases). This TCR came from a woman aged 25-40 years with acute COVID-19. Sequenced material: PBMCs or T cells enriched from blood (not recorded which). CDR3 in DNA: TGTGCCAGCAGCTTAGAAACTAGCCGATACAATGAGCAGTTCTTC. It yields the protein CASSLETSRYNEQFF.